Presented here are 29 T cell receptor beta chains from one specimen sequenced in a study of blood T cell repertoires in COVID-19. Some clones are missing from TCRdb's copy, which holds only in-frame ones; the method was immunoSEQ multiplex PCR. The profile covers 180,000 or so clones, with approximately 85% appearing a single time and 4.5% to 5% taken by the ten largest. Sequenced material: peripheral blood. These receptors were obtained from a woman aged 80 or over with acute or convalescent COVID-19.

The chain uses TRBV4-3 and TRBJ1-6, with 9 positions matching TRBD1. The trim removed 3 bases at V and 8 bases at J, leaving 8 bases unmatched. Germline loops: CDR1 LGHNA, CDR2 YSLEER. This CDR3 spans 16 amino acids. The CDR3: CASSHDSGTGHSPLHF. The CDR3 bases are TGCGCCAGCAGCCACGACTCCGGGACAGGGCATTCACCCCTCCACTTT.

The chain has TRBV18 and TRBJ2-7; 9 bases are shared with TRBD2. CDR3 size: 15 residues. V trimming: 0 bases; J trimming: 3 bases; junction bases outside the gene matches: 3. Germline lookup yields CDR1 KGHSH and CDR2 LQKENI. The CDR3 nucleotides are TGTGCCAGCTCACCACCGTCTAGCGGGATCTACGAGCAGTACTTC. This encodes CASSPPSSGIYEQYF.

The rearrangement joins TRBV28 to TRBJ1-2; 8 bases match TRBD1. This CDR3 has 15 residues. Germline-derived CDR1 and CDR2 are MDHEN and SYDVKM. V lost 9 bases to trimming and J lost 7 bases; unmatched junction nucleotides: 16. The CDR3 DNA reads as TGTGCCAGTGAATTGACAGGGGACCGCTTCAGTGGCTACACCTTC. Its protein is CASELTGDRFSGYTF.

The rearrangement links TRBV18 to TRBJ2-3; 8 bases agree with TRBD2. V shed 4 bases and J 4 bases; nucleotides not matched to a gene: 16. Germline V gene lookup returns CDR1 KGHSH and CDR2 LQKENI. This CDR3 has 18 amino acids. CDR3 residues: CASSQTTPGLERSDTQYF. DNA for the CDR3: TGTGCCAGCTCACAAACAACTCCGGGACTAGAGAGGTCAGATACGCAGTATTTT.

This chain connects TRBV6-5 to TRBJ1-6; a weak D match, TRBD1 (6 bases). Trimming cost V 2 bases and J 6 bases, with 14 bases left between them. The CDR3 consists of 16 residues. Germline values: CDR1 MNHEY, CDR2 SVGAGI. This CDR3 reads CASSYSGRGRNSPLHF. CDR3 nucleotides: TGTGCCAGCAGTTACAGTGGCAGGGGACGTAATTCACCCCTCCACTTT.

The chain links TRBV28 to TRBJ1-2; 11 bases are a match to TRBD1. CDR1 is MDHEN and CDR2 is SYDVKM in the germline V gene. Losses at the gene ends were 2 bases for V and 4 bases for J; bases not matched to a gene: 9. The length of the CDR3 is 17 residues. The CDR3 is CASSLESGQGVAYGYTF. CDR3 in DNA: TGTGCCAGCAGTTTAGAGTCGGGACAGGGGGTGGCCTATGGCTACACCTTC.

CDR3 sequence reads: CASSLTDTDQPQHF. As DNA, the CDR3 is TGTGCCAGCAGCTTAACGGACACTGATCAGCCCCAGCATTTT. This rearrangement joins TRBV7-8 to TRBJ1-5; weak D call: TRBD1 (5 bases). Germline CDR1 reads SGHVS; CDR2 reads FQNEAQ. There are 14 residues in the CDR3. The germline V and J ends were trimmed by 2 bases and 5 bases, with 10 bases remaining between them.

The DNA for the CDR3 is TGTGCCAGCAGTTTTTCCCCAAATCAGCCCCAGCATTTT. As protein: CASSFSPNQPQHF. The chain has TRBV12-3 or TRBV12-4 and TRBJ1-5, with D unresolved. Trimming pared 3 bases from V and 4 bases from J, leaving 7 bases between. The CDR3 is 13 amino acids.

DNA for the CDR3: TGTGCCAGTAGTATACTTAGAGGAAACTATGGCTACACCTTC. This codes for CASSILRGNYGYTF. The chain has TRBV19 and TRBJ1-2, with D unresolved. Trimming stripped 2 bases from V and 2 bases from J, with 9 bases between. Germline V CDR1 and CDR2: LNHDA, SQIVND (reference sequence). The CDR3 is 14 amino acids.

J is TRBJ2-7 and V is TRBV7-9, with a tentative D call TRBD1 (5 bases). This CDR3 region has 14 residues. The germline V gene encodes CDR1 SEHNR and CDR2 FQNEAQ (reference sequence). Trimming left V 5 bases short and J 3 bases short, with 14 bases between. The CDR3 DNA reads as TGTGCCAGCAGCCGCGAAGGGGCGTACTACGAGCAGTACTTC. Translating it yields CASSREGAYYEQYF.

This clone has only a few counts. This chain joins TRBV5-1 and TRBJ1-1; no clear D. The CDR3 has 14 amino acids. Germline-derived CDR1 and CDR2 are SGHRS and YFSETQ. The V gene lost 1 base and the J gene lost 3 bases, with 10 bases spanning the gap. This CDR3 is CASSLTGRDTEAFF. The CDR3 bases are TGCGCCAGCAGCTTGACGGGGAGGGACACTGAAGCTTTCTTT.

The chain is built from TRBV7-2 and TRBJ2-1; 8 bases map to TRBD2. Germline values: CDR1 SGHTA, CDR2 FQGNSA. V trimming: 1 base; J trimming: 4 bases; junction bases outside the gene matches: 6. The CDR3 covers 16 residues. CDR3 DNA: TGTGCCAGCAGCTTAGTCTTTGGGACTAGTTACAATGAGCAGTTCTTC. This codes for CASSLVFGTSYNEQFF.

This sequence joins TRBV19 and TRBJ1-3, with D unclear. The CDR3 spans 14 residues. Germline CDR1 LNHDA, CDR2 SQIVND (reference sequence). V gave up 6 bases and J gave up 0 bases, with 9 bases separating them. The CDR3 nucleotides read TGTGCCAGTAGGTTCATGAGCTCTGGAAACACCATATATTTT. This codes for CASRFMSSGNTIYF.

This clone was detected only a few times. The sample holds other DNA sequences that translate to the same CDR3. The chain is built from TRBV5-1 and TRBJ2-7; D gene uncertain. In germline, CDR1 is SGHRS, CDR2 YFSETQ. The CDR3 is made up of 13 amino acids. Trimming took off 3 bases at V and 2 bases at J, with 9 bases between the two ends. DNA of the CDR3: TGCGCCAGCAGCTCCTCAGGCGCCTACGAGCAGTACTTC. It encodes CASSSSGAYEQYF.

The chain has TRBV27 and TRBJ1-1, with D tentatively TRBD1 (5 bases). Between the trimmed V and J ends, which lost 3 bases and 5 bases, there was a span of 10 bases. CDR1 MNHEY and CDR2 SMNVEV come from the germline V gene (reference sequence). The CDR3 extends over 13 amino acids. CDR3 in amino acids: CASSFGEGTEAFF. CDR3 nucleotides: TGTGCCAGCAGTTTCGGGGAGGGGACTGAAGCTTTCTTT.

The chain carries TRBV7-2 and TRBJ1-1; D unclear. V was cut by 2 bases and J by 5 bases, with 12 bases left in between. Germline CDR1 is SGHTA and CDR2 is FQGNSA. CDR3 length: 14 amino acids. In nucleotides, the CDR3 is TGTGCCAGCAGCTTATGGGAGGGTGGGACTGAAGCTTTCTTT. Amino acids: CASSLWEGGTEAFF.

The chain recombines TRBV6-5 with TRBJ2-3, with D unclear. The V gene lost 0 bases and the J gene lost 2 bases, with 6 bases spanning the gap. This CDR3 is 14 amino acids long. The germline V gene has CDR1 MNHEY and CDR2 SVGAGI. CDR3 residues: CASSYSGATDTQYF. The DNA of the CDR3 is TGTGCCAGCAGTTACTCGGGCGCCACAGATACGCAGTATTTT.

CDR3 bases: TGTGCCTGGAGTGGTGGGGGCCTGGAGCAGTACTTC. Protein: CAWSGGGLEQYF. This rearrangement joins TRBV30 to TRBJ2-7; TRBD1 might be the D (6 bases). The CDR3 consists of 12 residues. Trimming took off 1 base at V and 7 bases at J, with 11 bases between the two ends. Germline assignment: CDR1 GTSNPN and CDR2 SVGIG (reference sequence).

The V and J genes are TRBV2 and TRBJ1-2, with TRBD1 identical over 8 bases. With V trimmed by 6 bases and J by 1 base, 4 bases remained unmatched. CDR1 is SNHLY, CDR2 FYNNEI, per germline. The CDR3 is made up of 14 amino acids. The CDR3 DNA follows: TGTGCCAGCAGACGGACAGGGAGTAACTATGGCTACACCTTC. It specifies CASRRTGSNYGYTF.

V gene TRBV11-3 combines with J gene TRBJ2-2; D possibly corresponds to TRBD2 (6 bases). CDR3 length: 14 amino acids. The V and J ends lost 8 bases and 2 bases respectively, with 12 bases between them. In germline, CDR1 is SGHNT, CDR2 YENEEA. The DNA of the CDR3 is TGTGCCAGCCGGCGGGGCACAAACACCGGGGAGCTGTTTTTT. As protein: CASRRGTNTGELFF.

The rearrangement links TRBV5-1 to TRBJ2-5; 7 nucleotides line up with TRBD2. The germline V gene has CDR1 SGHRS and CDR2 YFSETQ. This CDR3 region has 15 residues. The ends lost 3 bases at V and 0 bases at J; junction bases unmatched: 5. In DNA form, the CDR3 reads TGCGCCAGCAGCTCCTTGGGGGGGGACCAAGAGACCCAGTACTTC. It yields the protein CASSSLGGDQETQYF.

This sequence joins TRBV7-9 and TRBJ1-6; TRBD1 matches at 8 bases. In germline, CDR1 is SEHNR, CDR2 FQNEAQ (reference sequence). Trimming removed 3 bases from V and 9 bases from J; junction bases left unmatched: 7. This CDR3 spans 15 amino acids. The CDR3 bases are TGTGCCAGCAGCTTCGGACAGGGTATGGGTTCACCCCTCCACTTT. Its protein is CASSFGQGMGSPLHF. Using reference TRBV7-9 and TRBJ1-6 for the parts outside the CDR3, the full variable domain is DTGVSQNPRHKITKRGQNVTFRCDPISEHNRLYWYRQTLGQGPEFLTYFQNEAQLEKSRLLSDRFSAERPKGSFSTLEIQRTEQGDSAMYLCASSFGQGMGSPLHFGNGTRLTVT.

The chain uses TRBV4-3 and TRBJ2-1; a weak D match, TRBD2 (6 bases). This CDR3 region has 16 residues. The germline gives CDR1 LGHNA, CDR2 YSLEER. V lost 0 bases and J lost 9, with 18 bases in between. The CDR3: CASSQDGRAHGSEQFF. In DNA form, the CDR3 reads TGCGCCAGCAGCCAAGATGGGCGGGCCCACGGGAGTGAGCAGTTCTTC.

As to this clone: Other DNA sequences in the same sample also yield this CDR3. CDR3 coding DNA: TGTGCCAGCAGCGCCGGGACTAGCGGTTATACAGATACGCAGTATTTT. It encodes CASSAGTSGYTDTQYF. The genes are TRBV9 and TRBJ2-3; 11 positions agree with TRBD2. CDR1 is SGDLS and CDR2 is YYNGEE in the germline V gene. There are 16 residues in the CDR3. The V and J ends lost 3 bases and 3 bases, in that order; junction bases with no gene match: 6.

The V and J genes are TRBV19 and TRBJ1-5; no clear D gene. V gave up 7 bases and J gave up 5 bases, with 12 bases separating them. This CDR3 region has 13 residues. Per germline, CDR1 LNHDA and CDR2 SQIVND (reference sequence). The CDR3 DNA reads as TGTGCCAGTAACCGGGAGGGATATCAGCCCCAGCATTTT. This translates into CASNREGYQPQHF.

This chain connects TRBV3-1 (or the pseudogene TRBV3-2) to TRBJ1-1; maybe TRBD1 (6 bases). The germline V gene has CDR1 LGHDT and CDR2 YNNKEL (reference sequence). The CDR3 totals 14 residues. Deletions cut 3 bases from V and 5 bases from J, with 13 bases between. CDR3 region: CASSHQGIETEAFF. The CDR3 DNA is TGTGCCAGCAGCCATCAGGGGATCGAGACTGAAGCTTTCTTT.

This rearrangement joins TRBV11-2 to TRBJ1-3; no reliable D call. Trimming took off 5 bases at V and 4 bases at J, with 21 bases between the two ends. This CDR3 region has 17 residues. Germline values: CDR1 SGHAT, CDR2 FQNNGV. This CDR3 is CASSLTPAGVGGNTIYF. The CDR3 nucleotides are TGTGCCAGCAGCCTAACCCCCGCCGGGGTTGGAGGAAACACCATATATTTT.

The chain is built from TRBV7-2 and TRBJ2-1, with D possibly TRBD2 on 5 matching bases. The CDR3 consists of 14 residues. Germline V gene lookup returns CDR1 SGHTA and CDR2 FQGNSA. The V gene lost 4 bases and the J gene lost 9 bases, with 16 bases spanning the gap. The CDR3 loop is CASSSEGESGEQFF. CDR3 nucleotide sequence: TGTGCCAGCAGCTCAGAGGGCGAGTCGGGTGAGCAGTTCTTC. The full variable domain, its missing parts supplied by reference TRBV7-2 and TRBJ2-1, is GAGVSQSPSNKVTEKGKDVELRCDPISGHTALYWYRQSLGQGLEFLIYFQGNSAPDKSGLPSDRFSAERTGGSVSTLTIQRTQQEDSAVYLCASSSEGESGEQFFGPGTRLTVL.

In its sample, this clone was seen a few times. The chain recombines TRBV2 with TRBJ1-1; D ambiguous. The V gene's germline CDR1 is SNHLY and CDR2 FYNNEI. The V gene lost 6 bases and the J gene lost 7 bases, with 15 bases spanning the gap. The CDR3 covers 13 residues. The CDR3 DNA reads TGTGCCAGCAGGGTCCAGGCGGGCGATGAAGCTTTCTTT. Encoded protein: CASRVQAGDEAFF.